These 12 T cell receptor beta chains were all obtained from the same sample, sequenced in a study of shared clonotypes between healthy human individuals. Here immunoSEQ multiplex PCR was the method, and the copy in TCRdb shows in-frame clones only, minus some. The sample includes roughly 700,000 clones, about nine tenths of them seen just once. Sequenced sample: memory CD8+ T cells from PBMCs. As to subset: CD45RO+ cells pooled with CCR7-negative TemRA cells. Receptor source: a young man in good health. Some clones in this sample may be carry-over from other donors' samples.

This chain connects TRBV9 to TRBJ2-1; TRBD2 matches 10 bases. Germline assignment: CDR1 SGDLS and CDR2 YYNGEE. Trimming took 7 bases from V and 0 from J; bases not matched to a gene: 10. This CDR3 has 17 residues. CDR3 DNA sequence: TGTGCCAGCTCCCGCCTAGCGGGAGCCAGCTCCTACAATGAGCAGTTCTTC. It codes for CASSRLAGASSYNEQFF.

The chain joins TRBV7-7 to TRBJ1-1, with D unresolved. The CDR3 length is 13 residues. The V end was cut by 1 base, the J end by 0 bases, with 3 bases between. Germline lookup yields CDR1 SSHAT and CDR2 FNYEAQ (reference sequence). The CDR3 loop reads CASSLGMNTEAFF. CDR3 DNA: TGTGCCAGCAGCTTAGGGATGAACACTGAAGCTTTCTTT.

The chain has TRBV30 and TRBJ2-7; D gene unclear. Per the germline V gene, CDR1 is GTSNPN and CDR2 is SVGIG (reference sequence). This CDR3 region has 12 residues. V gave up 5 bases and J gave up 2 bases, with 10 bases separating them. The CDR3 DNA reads TGTGCCTGGGCCCTCAACGCCTACGAGCAGTACTTC. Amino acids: CAWALNAYEQYF.

The CDR3 DNA follows: TGTGCCACCGCACAAGGACAGCTGTATAGCAATCAGCCCCAGCATTTT. As protein: CATAQGQLYSNQPQHF. The gene calls are TRBV15 and TRBJ1-5, with D tentatively TRBD1 (6 bases). Germline loops: CDR1 LNHNV, CDR2 YYDKDF (reference sequence). Trimming took 8 bases from V and 0 from J, leaving 17 bases between them. The CDR3 contains 16 residues.

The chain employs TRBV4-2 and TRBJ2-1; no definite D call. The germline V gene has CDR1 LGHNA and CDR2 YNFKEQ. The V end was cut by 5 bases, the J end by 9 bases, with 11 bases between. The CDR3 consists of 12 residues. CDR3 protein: CASSSGGSEQFF. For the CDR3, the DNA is TGTGCCAGCAGCTCGGGTGGGTCTGAGCAGTTCTTC.

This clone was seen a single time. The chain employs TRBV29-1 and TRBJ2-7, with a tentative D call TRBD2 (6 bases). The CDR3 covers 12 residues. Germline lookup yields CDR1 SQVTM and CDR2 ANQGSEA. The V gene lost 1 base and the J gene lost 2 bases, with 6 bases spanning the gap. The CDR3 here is CSVEGGAYEQYF. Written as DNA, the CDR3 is TGCAGCGTTGAAGGGGGGGCCTACGAGCAGTACTTC.

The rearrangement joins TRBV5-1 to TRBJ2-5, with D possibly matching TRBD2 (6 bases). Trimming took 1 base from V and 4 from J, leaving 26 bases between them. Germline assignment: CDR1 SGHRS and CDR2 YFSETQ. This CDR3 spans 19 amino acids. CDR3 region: CASSLFAGYLDNTGETQYF. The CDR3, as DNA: TGCGCCAGCAGCTTGTTTGCGGGATACCTAGACAATACAGGAGAGACCCAGTACTTC.

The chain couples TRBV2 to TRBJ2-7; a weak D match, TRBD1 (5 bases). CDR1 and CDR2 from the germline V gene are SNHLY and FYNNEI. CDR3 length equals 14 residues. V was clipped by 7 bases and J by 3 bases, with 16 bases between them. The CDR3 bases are TGTGCCAGCAACGGAAAGGGGATCCTCTACGAGCAGTACTTC. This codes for CASNGKGILYEQYF. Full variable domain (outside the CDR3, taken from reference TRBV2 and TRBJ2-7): EPEVTQTPSHQVTQMGQEVILRCVPISNHLYFYWYRQILGQKVEFLVSFYNNEISEKSEIFDDQFSVERPDGSNFTLKIRSTKLEDSAMYFCASNGKGILYEQYFGPGTRLTVT.

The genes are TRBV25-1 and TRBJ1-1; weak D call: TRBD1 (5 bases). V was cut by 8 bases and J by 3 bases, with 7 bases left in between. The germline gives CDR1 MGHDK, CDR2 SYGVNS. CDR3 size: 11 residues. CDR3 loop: CASGGDTEAFF. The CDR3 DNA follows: TGTGCCAGCGGGGGAGACACTGAAGCTTTCTTT. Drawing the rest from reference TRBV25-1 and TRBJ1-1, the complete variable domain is EADIYQTPRYLVIGTGKKITLECSQTMGHDKMYWYQQDPGMELHLIHYSYGVNSTEKGDLSSESTVSRIRTEHFPLTLESARPSHTSQYLCASGGDTEAFFGQGTRLTVV.

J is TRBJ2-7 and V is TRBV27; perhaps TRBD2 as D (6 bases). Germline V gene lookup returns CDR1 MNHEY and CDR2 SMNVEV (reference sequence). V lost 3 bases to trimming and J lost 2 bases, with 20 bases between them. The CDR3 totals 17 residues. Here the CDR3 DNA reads TGTGCCAGCAGTTTGAGGTCAATTGGGGGGACCACCTACGAGCAGTACTTC. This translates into CASSLRSIGGTTYEQYF.

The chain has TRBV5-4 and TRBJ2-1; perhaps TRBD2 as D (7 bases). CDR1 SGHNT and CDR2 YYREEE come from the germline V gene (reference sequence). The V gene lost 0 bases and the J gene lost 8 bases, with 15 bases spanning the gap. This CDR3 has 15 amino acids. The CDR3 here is CASSLAGGAVHEQFF. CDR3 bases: TGTGCCAGCAGCTTGGCGGGGGGCGCGGTTCATGAGCAGTTCTTC.

The DNA of the CDR3 is TGTGCCAGCAGCTTGGTAGTGGGAATGGAAAACATTCAGTACTTC. Protein product: CASSLVVGMENIQYF. The J gene is TRBJ2-4, the V gene TRBV5-4, with D unclear. Looked up from germline, CDR1 is SGHNT and CDR2 is YYREEE (reference sequence). This CDR3 has 15 residues. V was clipped by 0 bases and J by 5 bases, with 12 bases between them.